This T cell receptor beta chain was identified in a study of shared clonotypes between healthy human individuals. Whole-study context: A donor's plate count was three for CD4 naive and three for CD4 memory; CD8 naive had two and CD8 memory one.

Study-wide points: The study generally estimated greater richness for naive than memory subsets.

This CDR3 comprises 16 residues. V dropped 0 bases and J dropped 0 bases, with 12 bases sitting between them. Germline V gene lookup returns CDR1 LGHNA and CDR2 YSLEER. In replicate PCRs of sorted subsets, about 200 ng DNA, tens of thousands of T cell genomes, was used. Study processing details: Sequence data from immunoSEQ were junction-only and lacked quality scores; consequently, filtering differed. Profiled with immunoSEQ multiplex PCR; TCRdb holds only in-frame clones, not every one. V, J and clone size reflect that table, while D and trimming were determined from the DNA. The sample includes some 2.1 million clones, about 95% of them seen just once. CD45RO-negative, CCR7-positively selected cells formed the naive CD8 fraction, excluding terminally differentiated effector memory CD45RA+ cells. This clone was counted only a few times. The antigen is not known.

The chain joins TRBV4-3 to TRBJ2-7; D is possibly TRBD2 (5 bases). The source of this sequence is a young man in good health. Material: naive CD8+ T cells sorted from blood. The CDR3 bases are TGCGCCAGCAGCCAAGAGTGGACTTTCAGCTCCTACGAGCAGTACTTC. It codes for CASSQEWTFSSYEQYF.